The entry that follows covers one T cell receptor beta chain sequence. What it binds is unknown. This CDR3 is 21 amino acids long. CDR1 ENHRY and CDR2 SYGVKD come from the germline V gene. The V gene end was trimmed by 4 bases and the J gene end by 0 bases; junction bases not matched to a gene: 13. The TCRbeta library was prepared with unique molecular identifiers. TCRdb reanalysed the PCR reads using MiXCR and keeps one entry per CDR3 protein. In the table there are 330,000 or so distinct CDR3 sequences, about a tenth of which are singletons. The sample is drawn from a study of T-cell reconstitution after alpha-beta-depleted transplantation in children. Overall study results and limits: Surviving recipient T cells and thymic progenitors accounted for the high day-60 TCRbeta diversity observed in some patients. It was newly produced T cells that mostly accounted for T-cell counts and diversity one year after transplant. Expanded graft clones numbering several hundred reportedly gave rise to alpha-beta T cells about two months after transplant.

The source is a boy under two years old with acute myeloid leukemia, due to receive a stem cell transplant. The gene calls are TRBV10-3 and TRBJ2-1; 15 bases agree with TRBD2. This sample comprised PBMCs, obtained before TCRalphabeta/CD19-depleted stem cell transplant. Here the CDR3 DNA reads TGTGCCATCAGTGGGATGGGACTAGCGGGGGGCCAACATAGCTCCTACAATGAGCAGTTCTTC. Encoded protein: CAISGMGLAGGQHSSYNEQFF.